The rows below give T cell receptor beta chains drawn from one sample of a study of CD8 T cells in cerebrospinal fluid in Alzheimer's disease. TCRdb re-called the 10x single-cell sequencing reads and shows each CDR3 protein once, DNA omitted. In total, the table holds about 1,200 distinct CDR3 sequences. The sequenced material came from cerebrospinal fluid. These receptor sequences come from a human donor in good health. CDR3s include the opening cysteine and the closing phenylalanine or tryptophan. Clone sizes are given selectively: once, few, many, or a class where the clone is expanded.

clone size,J gene,V gene,CDR3 protein
medium-sized,TRBJ2-7,TRBV7-8,CASSLRGHVEQYF
medium-sized,TRBJ1-3,TRBV25-1,CASSPLGTELYSGNTIYF
medium-sized,TRBJ2-3,TRBV6-7,CASSPRYRDRGLDF
large,TRBJ2-7,TRBV6-6,CASSYTGYEQYF
medium-sized,TRBJ2-1,TRBV6-1,CASRENHIRGNEQFF
medium-sized,TRBJ2-5,TRBV27,CASSYRQGTETQYF
medium-sized,TRBJ2-3,TRBV5-6,CASSPRTSGGRGTQYF
medium-sized,TRBJ2-1,TRBV10-3,CAIRLQGAGEQFF
medium-sized,TRBJ2-3,TRBV20-1,CSANLRQGADTQYF
medium-sized,TRBJ1-2,TRBV20-1,CSAIATSQGDGYTF
medium-sized,TRBJ2-1,TRBV11-2,CASSLERDEQFF
large,TRBJ2-1,TRBV20-1,CSAELDGRGGNEQFF
medium-sized,TRBJ2-7,TRBV19,CASSLQAGGPLNVYEQYF
large,TRBJ2-1,TRBV20-1,CSARAGLHTGSEQFF
large,TRBJ2-5,TRBV7-2,CASSPRGGREETQYF
medium-sized,TRBJ2-1,TRBV20-1,CSARSGYNEQFF
-,TRBJ1-4,TRBV5-1,CASSSAPGQGERWEKLFF
-,TRBJ2-2,TRBV4-1,CASSQGGAGTGELFF